This entry features one T cell receptor beta chain sequence. This CDR3 is built from 14 residues. Germline CDR1 and CDR2: MNHEY and SVGAGI. The trim removed 5 bases at V and 6 bases at J, leaving 2 bases unmatched. This sample stems from a study of blood T cell repertoires in COVID-19. Study at large: From T cells, B-cell-depleted T cells, or PBMCs came the material, which was cDNA or gDNA.

Allocation to cohorts depended on clinical history reported by the participants. Authors' data handling: Reference gene primer amplification gave estimated nucleated cell counts. The assay was immunoSEQ multiplex PCR, and TCRdb's table has in-frame clones only and misses some. V, J and clone size are those of that table, while D and trimming were read from the DNA. Here the sample spans almost 350,000 clones, around nine tenths being singletons. The chain employs TRBV6-5 and TRBJ2-2; 11 bases map to TRBD1. This clonotype was sampled from a woman aged 25 to 39 who had been exposed to COVID-19. Sequenced sample: PBMCs or T cells enriched from blood (not recorded which). The CDR3 sequence is CASSRGQGAGELFF. DNA of the CDR3: TGTGCCAGCAGTCGGGGACAGGGGGCCGGGGAGCTGTTTTTT.